The T cell receptor beta chain under discussion was sequenced for a study of cytomegalovirus exposure and HLA in healthy donors (dated by TCRdb to 2016 to 2017). Study-level background: An earlier analysis of under 600 of the donors reported 276 Gb of sequence data and more than 90 million unique TCR beta sequences from about 179 million T cells. Around 300 gigabases of sequencing data and approximately 85 million unique TCR sequences were included in an early release covering about 620 HLA-typed donors. Among the roughly 390 genotyped donors, approximately 81% belonged to the genetic ancestry cluster associated with self-reported Caucasian donors. The study aimed to test whether signatures of past pathogen exposure could be identified by cataloging public T cell receptors. Using immunosequencing, the study profiled T cell repertoires from about 620 subjects and related those repertoires to cytomegalovirus serostatus. In addition to the first cohort of 650 to 750 subjects, a separate validation cohort of approximately 120 different subjects was used. The study combined high-throughput TCR immunosequencing, statistical association of individual TCRs with disease status, and machine learning to predict cytomegalovirus infection status. A later analysis re-analyzed previously published TCR beta repertoires from 660 or so donors and added high-resolution HLA genotyping to study TCR occurrence patterns. Rather than using new phenotypic data, the later analysis identified candidate immune exposures from TCR beta sequences and from how often those sequences occurred across donors. An earlier analysis of 587 of the donors used high-throughput TCR beta sequencing to judge whether each TCR beta V gene segment behaved as functional or pseudogenic. Donor age, sex, ethnicity and CMV serostatus were collected together with the repertoire data. A later genetic analysis took genome-wide SNP genotypes for about 55% of the 666 donors and used that subset as a discovery cohort. Every repertoire in the discovery cohort had been generated on one and the same sequencing platform. HLA typing covered class I and class II loci at four-digit resolution. The number of typed donors differed by locus: about 620-630 for A, B, C, DRB1 and DQB1; approximately 540 for DQA1; some 610 for DPA1; and around 490 for DPB1. Because of strong linkage in the cohort, roughly five DR-DQ haplotypes were treated as single units for association and clustering. Among some 410 genotyped donors of the cohort, an average of 235,054 unique TCR beta nucleotide sequences were sequenced per donor, roughly 20% of them non-productive. The research as a whole found: It was suggested by the authors that the approach could potentially be generalized to other disease states and immunological phenotypes. Correlated functional status among segregating V segments might be attributable to linkage disequilibrium, but an unknown experimental factor could not be ruled out. Because counts were too low, roughly 18 rarely observed V segments, including chromosome 9 orphons, were left out of the earlier analysis of about 620 of the donors. A later analysis reported that several top co-occurrence clusters appeared linked to parvovirus B19, influenza, CMV and Epstein-Barr virus. According to a later genetic analysis, donors in an Asian-associated ancestry cluster had fewer N-insertions in productive TCRs than the approximately 630-donor mean. In a later genetic analysis, a missense DCLRE1C variant was associated with V-gene and J-gene trimming of TCR beta chains, and the association was replicated in an independent cohort. Cytomegalovirus status was reported to be diagnosed by the classifier with high specificity and sensitivity in both the original and validation cohorts. In vitro tests confirmed that a few of the cytomegalovirus-associated TCR beta chains recognize cytomegalovirus antigens. A further reported finding was that TCR beta sequences accurately predicted the HLA-A and HLA-B alleles for most subjects in the first cohort. The study gave a list of 150 to 200 TCR beta chains associated with cytomegalovirus. Some IMGT-functional V segments, including TRBV6-2 and TRBV6-3, could not be distinguished by the 87-base-pair reads and were therefore excluded. Immune exposure information for the cohort was limited to CMV serostatus. When HLA alleles, especially DR and DQ, strongly co-occurred, attributing TCR associations to individual alleles was difficult. A later analysis associated 16,951 TCR beta sequences with specific HLA alleles at a false discovery rate of 0.05. This cohort had only TCR beta chains sequenced, and the lack of alpha or paired-chain data limited which features could be detected. A group of highly shared sequence variants was considered likely to be a technical artifact of the sequencing pipeline. An earlier analysis of approximately 590 of the donors showed that most TCR beta V segments appeared in productive rearrangements either about 87% or about 30% of the time, which broadly matched IMGT annotations. Because HLA typing was unavailable for some donors at each locus, only the typed subset was used in association tests. In a later analysis, HLA-associated TCR beta chains showed more clonal expansion and lower generation probabilities than non-associated chains that were equally common. Most TCR sequences were observed very rarely across donors, whereas some public TCRs were present in many individuals. Presence/absence analyses assumed roughly uniform sequencing depth across donors, an assumption that may not hold. In a later analysis, most CMV-associated TCR beta chains were found to appear HLA-restricted, with HLA associations seemingly driven largely by CMV exposure. In a later analysis, TCR association rates were found to vary across HLA loci, with the most associated TCRs seen for DRB1 alleles and the fewest for HLA-C alleles.

In total, roughly 670 healthy bone marrow donors made up the cohort. At the time of sampling, all cohort members were nominally healthy, though unrecorded immune exposures were likely present. Of the 690 or so cohort members, 250 to 300 had positive CMV serostatus and around 350 had negative CMV serostatus, and CMV serostatus was not recorded for the donor. A peripheral blood sample was collected from each donor, and TCR beta sequencing was performed on peripheral blood mononuclear cells. Genomic DNA extraction from the blood cell samples was performed with the Qiagen DNeasy Blood Extraction Kit. The sample holds a few counts of this clone. No antigen is known for it. There are no base qualities to consult, and no much larger clone falls within one base. Reading from cysteine to phenylalanine, the CDR3 counts 14 amino acids. This entry keeps only the CDR3 DNA: 42 bases, framed from base 1. V loses 1 base of germline sequence and J loses 1 base, and the interval between the two ends is 8 bases. CDR1 and CDR2, looked up from the germline V gene, are MNHNS and SASEGT.

Preparation of the library involved the immunoSEQ multiplex PCR assay. For the multiplex PCR, a mixture combining 60 forward primers for TCR Vbeta segments and 13 reverse primers for TCR Jbeta segments was used. Amplification of the CDR3 region of rearranged TCR beta genes was performed with a multiplex PCR assay on genomic DNA. The Illumina HiSeq System was used to sequence the amplified TCR beta libraries as 87-base-pair reads. The study's processing was this. A later analysis tallied 80 million to 95 million unique TCR beta chains across the 640 or so repertoires, and about 12 million of those chains were shared by two or more donors. Raw reads were error-corrected and collapsed into unique sequences by a nearest-neighbor algorithm in which closely related sequences were merged to remove PCR and sequencing errors. V, D and J gene segments were assigned by aligning CDR3 sequences to IMGT reference sequences. For a sequence to be retained, a match of at least six nucleotides was required to both a V gene segment and a J gene segment. Rearrangements were classified as productive when the CDR3 lacked stop codons and remained in frame with V and J, and all other rearrangements were classified as non-productive. CDR3 was defined according to IMGT convention as the region running from the second conserved V-encoded cysteine to the conserved J-encoded phenylalanine. In an earlier analysis of around 600 of the donors, sequences lacking an unambiguous match to a single V gene segment were excluded. In an earlier analysis of 450 to 700 of the donors, V segments were called functional above 56.7% productive rearrangements and were called segregating when the between-donor standard deviation exceeded 5%. A statistical classification framework was built to diagnose cytomegalovirus status from the catalog of TCR beta chain sequences. A later analysis assigned V and J genes by comparing TCR nucleotide sequences with IMGT/GENE-DB human TR gene sequences. Using the TCRdist pipeline, a later analysis assigned CDR3 sequences along with most-parsimonious VDJ recombination scenarios. In a later analysis, each TCR beta chain was defined by its CDR3 amino acid sequence together with its V-gene family, and reads without a unique V-gene family were excluded. As a way to deal with suspected cross-contamination and a sequencing artifact, a later analysis dropped approximately 570 nucleotide sequences that were highly shared and had low generation probability. For each public chain, a later analysis derived a clonal expansion index from normalized ranks of inferred template counts within each repertoire. Generation probabilities in a later analysis came from a VDJ recombination model fitted to out-of-frame rearrangements, and those results were checked against IGoR. A later analysis scored TCR-TCR, TCR-HLA and TCR-CMV co-occurrence with hypergeometric tests, applying a repertoire-size bias correction to TCR pairs. A later analysis estimated false discovery rates by permuting HLA or CMV assignments 20 times. In a later analysis, co-occurring TCRs were grouped with DBSCAN, and TCRdist sequence similarity was added when clustering was performed within HLA-allele-positive subsets. Repertoires with fewer than 30,000 or more than 120,000 public chains were left out of co-occurrence clustering, as were five repertoires with anomalous nucleotide sharing. Held by TCRdb, this immuneACCESS table contains in-frame sequences only and omits some clones. Under half of the omission traces to an unresolved V gene where checked; the cause of the rest is unknown. D and trimming come from the DNA, and the V and J calls and clone size come from that table. A total of some 150,000 clones appear in this sample, approximately 70% of them only once. 13% to 15% of the sample is taken by the ten largest.

Sequenced sample: PBMCs. The TCR sequence derives from a human donor in good health. The chain links TRBV6-1 with TRBJ2-7; perhaps TRBD2 is the D gene, with 5 bases matching. The DNA reads TGTGCCAGCAGTGAAGGTGAGGGATCCTACGAGCAGTACTTC. It is translated as CASSEGEGSYEQYF.